This entry concerns a single T cell receptor (beta chain). Authors' processing steps: Amplification of reference gene primers provided the estimated nucleated cell counts. Clones were sequenced by immunoSEQ multiplex PCR, and TCRdb holds only the in-frame ones, with some missing. V, J and clone size derive from that table, while D and trimming were established from the DNA sequence. The sample lists about 190,000 clones, under 85% occurring once. The data were obtained in a study of blood T cell repertoires in COVID-19. The CDR3 contains 13 residues. Per the germline V gene, CDR1 is KGHSH and CDR2 is LQKENI. V shed 3 bases and J shed 6 bases, with 8 bases lying between them.

The chain is built from TRBV18 and TRBJ2-2; D gene unclear. Sequencing was performed on peripheral blood. This clonotype was obtained from a man aged 55 to 70 with active or convalescent COVID-19. The CDR3 here is CASSPITAGELFF. The CDR3 region has the DNA TGTGCCAGCTCACCGATCACAGCCGGGGAGCTGTTTTTT.